These 30 T cell receptor beta chains came from one sample sequenced in a study of T and B cells in COVID-19 patients. Blood genomic DNA input for TRB amplification was 250-500 ng. Multiplex PCR with BIOMED2 TRB-A/B primer pools amplified TRB rearrangements. TCRdb called the multiplex PCR reads again in MiXCR, with one record for every CDR3 protein. The sample shows approximately 6,600 distinct CDR3 sequences, over 25% of them seen only once. Sequenced input: blood. All receptors derive from a human donor with active COVID-19.

Notes on this clonotype: One base away lies a much larger clone, so this may be a sequencing read error. The V gene is TRBV6-5, the J gene TRBJ2-5; 8 bases line up with TRBD2. Germline CDR1 is MNHEY and CDR2 is SVGAGI. This CDR3 is built from 16 residues. The V gene end was trimmed by 6 bases and the J gene end by 5 bases; junction bases not matched to a gene: 14. The CDR3 nucleotides are TGTGCCAGCAGCCCCCTCAGCGGGGGATTCTTGGAGACCCAGTACTTC. Its protein is CASSPLSGGFLETQYF.

This clonotype is medium-sized within its sample. In nucleotides, the CDR3 is TGTGCCAGCAGTTACTCTTACACAGGGGGCGAGACAGGCTACACCTTC. This sequence encodes CASSYSYTGGETGYTF. This chain connects TRBV6-5 to TRBJ1-2, with 9 positions matching TRBD1. V lost 0 bases, J lost 8 bases, and 10 bases stayed unmatched. Germline loops: CDR1 MNHEY, CDR2 SVGAGI. This CDR3 contains 16 residues.

The chain employs TRBV19 and TRBJ1-2, with no clear D. V shed 4 bases and J shed 4 bases, with 7 bases lying between them. In germline, CDR1 is LNHDA, CDR2 SQIVND (reference sequence). The CDR3 is made up of 12 amino acids. CDR3 DNA: TGTGCCAGTAGTAGGGCTGCCTATGGCTACACCTTC. This encodes CASSRAAYGYTF.

The V and J genes are TRBV20-1 and TRBJ2-7; D might be TRBD1 (6 bases). Germline CDR1 reads DFQATT; CDR2 reads SNEGSKA (reference sequence). CDR3 size: 13 residues. V lost 0 bases to trimming and J lost 4 bases, with 10 bases between them. The chain's CDR3 is CSARDQGTYEQYF. As DNA, the CDR3 is TGCAGTGCTAGAGATCAGGGGACGTACGAGCAGTACTTC.

This clonotype is a singleton in its sample. The chain employs TRBV20-1 and TRBJ1-5; D might be TRBD1 (5 bases). V shed 5 bases and J shed 7 bases, with 18 bases lying between them. Germline V gene sequence: CDR1 DFQATT, CDR2 SNEGSKA (reference sequence). The CDR3 length is 14 residues. The CDR3 coding sequence is TGCAGTGCTCATACCCAGGGAATTAGGCAGCCCCAGCATTTT. This sequence encodes CSAHTQGIRQPQHF.

This clonotype appeared a single time. This chain links TRBV7-2 with TRBJ2-1; D is unclear. Germline lookup yields CDR1 SGHTA and CDR2 FQGNSA. The CDR3 runs 18 residues. With 2 bases removed from V and 7 bases from J, the gap between germline ends came to 24 bases. The CDR3 loop is CASSLLRAEDAVLNEQFF. The CDR3 region has the DNA TGTGCCAGCAGCTTACTTCGGGCTGAGGACGCGGTACTTAATGAGCAGTTCTTC.

By sample fraction, this clonotype is medium-sized. The chain employs TRBV6-2 or TRBV6-3 and TRBJ2-3; D unclear. There are 14 residues in the CDR3. CDR1 is MNHEY and CDR2 is SVGEGT in the germline V gene. V was shortened by 2 bases and J by 6 bases, with 12 bases between the two germline ends. The CDR3, as DNA: TGTGCCAGCAGTTACACCCAAGGGTCGGATACGCAGTATTTT. This translates into CASSYTQGSDTQYF.

This clonotype is medium-sized (0.01 to 0.1%) within its sample. The chain joins TRBV12-3 or TRBV12-4 to TRBJ2-2, with TRBD1 matching over 7 bases. There are 14 residues in the CDR3. J was trimmed by 3 bases and V by 6 bases; bases with no gene match: 4. CDR3 DNA sequence: TGTGCCAGCAGAGACAGGGTCGACACCGGGGAGCTGTTTTTT. This codes for CASRDRVDTGELFF.

This clonotype is classed as medium-sized. The gene calls are TRBV6-5 and TRBJ1-2; no definite D call. The CDR3 sequence is 14 residues long. V was shortened by 6 bases and J by 0 bases, with 11 bases between the two germline ends. Germline CDR1 reads MNHEY; CDR2 reads SVGAGI. DNA for the CDR3: TGTGCCAGCAGGCCATGGGGTTCTAACTATGGCTACACCTTC. Residues: CASRPWGSNYGYTF.

By sample fraction, this clonotype is medium-sized. V and J are TRBV5-1 and TRBJ2-3, with 9 bases identical to TRBD1. V lost 4 bases to trimming and J lost 4 bases; unmatched junction nucleotides: 4. Germline V gives CDR1 SGHRS, CDR2 YFSETQ. The length of the CDR3 is 14 residues. CDR3 bases: TGCGCCAGCAGCCACCGACAGGGGGCAGATACGCAGTATTTT. Its protein product is CASSHRQGADTQYF.

This clonotype is medium-sized in the sample. V and J are TRBV30 and TRBJ1-3, with D perhaps matching TRBD1 (5 bases). The CDR3 has 14 amino acids. Germline loops: CDR1 GTSNPN, CDR2 SVGIG (reference sequence). Trimming stripped 0 bases from V and 2 bases from J, with 8 bases between. In DNA, the CDR3 is TGTGCCTGGAGTGTCAGAGGGGCTGGAAACACCATATATTTT. This sequence encodes CAWSVRGAGNTIYF.

Concerning this clonotype: A read error may explain this, as a much larger clone is one base away. This chain links TRBV6-5 with TRBJ2-7, with 9 bases matching TRBD1. This CDR3 has 14 amino acids. The germline V gene encodes CDR1 MNHEY and CDR2 SVGAGI. J lost 6 bases, V lost 6 bases, and 9 bases had no gene match. The CDR3 protein is CASRIRDRVREQYF. CDR3 bases: TGTGCCAGCAGAATCCGGGACAGGGTCCGCGAGCAGTACTTC.

This clonotype was found once. A read error may produce the germline difference seen at one junction end. The CDR3 here is CATSDPSTEAFF. The CDR3 nucleotides read TGTGCCACCAGTGACCCCAGCACTGAGGCTTTCTTT. The chain is built from TRBV24-1 and TRBJ1-1; D is unclear. CDR1 is KGHDR and CDR2 is SFDVKD in the germline V gene. The CDR3 sequence is 12 residues long.

This clonotype is medium-sized (0.01 to 0.1%) by share. V is TRBV29-1 and J is TRBJ2-1, with TRBD2 as a possible D gene (6 bases). Germline CDR1 and CDR2: SQVTM and ANQGSEA. Trimming pared 6 bases from V and 1 base from J, leaving 25 bases between. This CDR3 region has 18 residues. Written as DNA, the CDR3 is TGCAGCGTCCAAGAATTGGGCGGGGACGGAGGGTCCTACAATGAGCAGTTCTTC. It yields the protein CSVQELGGDGGSYNEQFF.

This chain's CDR3 is CASSALQTGNANYGYTF. CDR3 nucleotide sequence: TGTGCCAGCAGTGCCCTTCAGACAGGGAATGCTAACTATGGCTACACCTTC. The gene calls are TRBV2 and TRBJ1-2; 7 nucleotides align to TRBD1. Germline CDR1 is SNHLY and CDR2 is FYNNEI. The CDR3 runs 17 residues. After removal of 4 bases from V and 0 bases from J, the junction contained 11 bases not matched to a gene.

DNA of the CDR3: TGCAGTGCCAGACTAGCGGGGGGGTACAATGAGCAGTTCTTC. Protein sequence: CSARLAGGYNEQFF. This rearrangement joins TRBV20-1 to TRBJ2-1; 14 bases are a match to TRBD2. Germline V gene sequence: CDR1 DFQATT, CDR2 SNEGSKA (reference sequence). The V segment lost 6 bases and the J segment 4 bases; nucleotides outside the gene matches: 2. CDR3 size: 14 residues.

Judged by abundance, this clonotype is medium-sized. The chain uses TRBV30 and TRBJ2-3; TRBD2 is a possible D gene (5 bases). The ends were cut back, 2 bases at V and 6 bases at J, with 12 bases in the middle. Germline CDR1 GTSNPN, CDR2 SVGIG (reference sequence). This CDR3 spans 13 amino acids. The CDR3 coding sequence is TGTGCCTGGAGTCAGCGGTCGCGTGATACGCAGTATTTT. Translated, it gives CAWSQRSRDTQYF.

Relative to its sample, this clonotype is medium-sized. V gene TRBV27 combines with J gene TRBJ2-2; the D call may be TRBD1 or TRBD2 (5 bases each). This CDR3 has 14 residues. The germline V gene encodes CDR1 MNHEY and CDR2 SMNVEV (reference sequence). The ends were cut back, 3 bases at V and 4 bases at J, with 9 bases in the middle. CDR3 coding DNA: TGTGCCAGCAGTTTCGGGACGGTCACCGGGGAGCTGTTTTTT. It encodes CASSFGTVTGELFF.

Worth noting for this clonotype: This may stem from a read error, because a much larger clone lies one nucleotide away. V usage is TRBV5-5 and J usage is TRBJ2-3; TRBD1 aligns across 10 bases. CDR1 SGHKS and CDR2 YYEKEE come from the germline V gene (reference sequence). V was clipped by 6 bases and J by 1 base; unmatched bases: 14. The CDR3 length is 18 residues. CDR3 in amino acids: CASIPIDGQGVGTDTQYF. The CDR3, as DNA: TGTGCCAGCATCCCCATAGACGGACAGGGGGTGGGCACAGATACGCAGTATTTT.

Comments on this clonotype: The junction shows a germline mismatch at one end, possibly a read error. The chain combines TRBV5-5 with TRBJ1-4; D is unclear. The CDR3 extends over 14 amino acids. Germline V gene lookup returns CDR1 SGHKS and CDR2 YYEKEE (reference sequence). CDR3: CASSLEPRNEKLFF. The DNA for the CDR3 is TGCGCCAGCAGCTTGGAACCTCGGAATGAAAAACTGTTTTTT.

The gene calls are TRBV12-3 or TRBV12-4 and TRBJ2-3; a weak D match, TRBD2 (5 bases). The CDR3 consists of 15 residues. Trimming took off 3 bases at V and 2 bases at J, with 12 bases between the two ends. The CDR3 DNA reads TGTGCCAGCAGTTTGGGAGCTCGTTACACAGATACGCAGTATTTT. Amino acid sequence: CASSLGARYTDTQYF.

In its sample, this clonotype ranks as medium-sized. The V and J genes are TRBV6-5 and TRBJ2-7, with D uncertain. The V and J ends lost 1 base and 2 bases respectively, with 15 bases between them. Per germline, CDR1 MNHEY and CDR2 SVGAGI. The CDR3 totals 16 residues. CDR3 nucleotide sequence: TGTGCCAGCAGTTACTTGGGGAACAGAATGACCTACGAGCAGTACTTC. It yields the protein CASSYLGNRMTYEQYF.

This clonotype is medium-sized in the sample. V gene TRBV27 combines with J gene TRBJ1-5, with 9 bases aligning to TRBD1. CDR1 MNHEY and CDR2 SMNVEV come from the germline V gene (reference sequence). This CDR3 is built from 17 residues. The V and J ends lost 4 bases and 4 bases, in that order; junction bases with no gene match: 11. The CDR3 nucleotides read TGTGCCAGCAGTTCACTCAGACAGGGGGTTGGGAATCAGCCCCAGCATTTT. Translated, it gives CASSSLRQGVGNQPQHF.

Sample share makes this clonotype medium-sized. The DNA is omitted, as the CDR3 cannot be located on it reliably, and the CDR3 follows TCRdb's listing. V gene TRBV7-5 combines with J gene TRBJ2-7. TRBV7-5 is tagged as a pseudogene. 18 amino acids form the CDR3, both terminal residues included. CDR3 residues: CISVPEVQSSGDSYEQYF.

This clonotype counts as medium-sized. This rearrangement joins TRBV12-3 or TRBV12-4 to TRBJ2-1, with D unresolved. V lost 3 bases, J lost 7 bases, and 10 bases lay in between. This CDR3 region has 13 residues. The CDR3 loop is CASSFEFVNEQFF. DNA for the CDR3: TGTGCCAGCAGTTTTGAGTTTGTGAATGAGCAGTTCTTC.

This clonotype is medium-sized by share. CDR3 DNA sequence: TGTGCCAGCAGGGACCGGACGGGCGAGCAGTACTTC. It codes for CASRDRTGEQYF. The V gene is TRBV7-6, the J gene TRBJ2-7; no clear D. Germline CDR1 reads SGHVS; CDR2 reads FNYEAQ. This CDR3 comprises 12 residues. V lost 6 bases, J lost 6 bases, and 12 bases lay in between. Combining the CDR3 with reference TRBV7-6 and TRBJ2-7 gives the whole variable domain GAGVSQSPRYKVTKRGQDVALRCDPISGHVSLYWYRQALGQGPEFLTYFNYEAQQDKSGLPNDRFSAERPEGSISTLTIQRTEQRDSAMYRCASRDRTGEQYFGPGTRLTVT.

The rearrangement uses TRBV5-6 and TRBJ2-5; 8 bases are a match to TRBD1. J lost 5 bases, V lost 0 bases, and 12 bases had no gene match. Germline CDR1 and CDR2: SGHDT and YYEEEE. The CDR3 length is 17 residues. This CDR3 reads CASSLVGDRQGLETQYF. Here the CDR3 DNA reads TGTGCCAGCAGCTTGGTGGGGGATCGACAGGGGCTGGAGACCCAGTACTTC.

By share of the sample, this clonotype is medium-sized. The CDR3 DNA reads TGTGCCAGCTCGGACTCCTACGAGCAGTACTTC. It yields the protein CASSDSYEQYF. The rearrangement uses TRBV18 and TRBJ2-7; unclear D gene. Germline loops: CDR1 KGHSH, CDR2 LQKENI. The CDR3 length is 11 residues. V was shortened by 6 bases and J by 0 bases, with 3 bases between the two germline ends.

By share of the sample, this clonotype is medium-sized (0.01 to 0.1%). The chain couples TRBV7-2 to TRBJ2-7; D is uncertain. V lost 1 base and J lost 2, with 6 bases in between. CDR3 length equals 13 residues. Germline V lookup: CDR1 SGHTA, CDR2 FQGNSA. The CDR3 nucleotides read TGTGCCAGCAGCTTAGGAGTTACCTACGAGCAGTACTTC. It encodes CASSLGVTYEQYF.

This clonotype was detected a few times. V usage is TRBV11-1 and J usage is TRBJ2-7, with a weak D call TRBD2 (5 bases). CDR1 and CDR2 from the germline V gene are SGHAT and FQDESV (reference sequence). CDR3 size: 14 residues. V gave up 1 base and J gave up 5 bases, with 12 bases separating them. CDR3 region: CASSLVRGNHEQYF. In DNA, the CDR3 is TGTGCCAGCAGCTTAGTTCGGGGAAACCACGAGCAGTACTTC.